The TCR beta chain under discussion was sequenced for a study of glioma-infiltrating T cells after dendritic cell vaccination (dated by TCRdb to the mid-2010s). Concerning the study at large: The cohort comprised roughly 15 glioblastoma patients from Phase I and II dendritic cell vaccination trials, 9 newly diagnosed and 6 with recurrent disease. Autologous tumor lysate-pulsed dendritic cell vaccination was administered to the patients between about 2003 and 2012. To make the vaccine, monocyte-derived dendritic cells were cultured for 7 to 8 days with IL-4 and GM-CSF and then pulsed overnight with autologous tumor lysate. Each patient got three intradermal injections of the dendritic cell vaccine, spaced at biweekly intervals, in the arm below the axilla. Tumor-infiltrating lymphocyte content was quantified and tumor and blood repertoires were compared in dendritic cell-vaccinated glioblastoma patients by deep sequencing of TCR beta CDR3 regions. TCR sequencing metrics, including TIL content and tumor-blood repertoire overlap, were correlated with survival after dendritic cell vaccination. Results and caveats for the whole study, not just this receptor: After dendritic cell vaccination, a higher estimated pretreatment TIL content predicted longer time to progression and longer overall survival. The three-group TCR overlap response model was characterized as speculative, and prospective validation of the model was stated to be required. The cohort was small and heterogeneous, and full blood and tumor sets were available for few patients, with initial-recurrent tumor pairs available for even fewer patients. No direct relationship between TCR clonality and survival was found, suggesting a diverse polyclonal response may matter.

The time point label corresponds to: after dendritic cell vaccination, including at tumor progression/relapse. Patients were selected on the basis of adequate residual fresh-frozen tumor tissue and more than two years of available survival data. An isocitrate dehydrogenase mutation was not carried by any of the glioblastoma patients, although molecular status was otherwise variable. PBMC collection took place before vaccination, two weeks after the third vaccination, and at tumor progression if progression occurred. Genomic DNA was extracted with the Qiagen DNeasy Blood extraction Kit. Worth noting for this clone: It lacks a known antigen. No per-base quality is available; no much larger clone lies one base away.

Using the immunoSEQ assay, TCRB CDR3 regions were amplified from 1.5 to 2 micrograms of genomic DNA, or from all available DNA when less than that was on hand. The multiplex PCR relied on 60 forward primers for TCR V beta segments and 13 reverse primers for J beta segments. Synthetic control templates were spiked into each sample at limiting dilution to estimate reads per starting template. The Illumina HiSeq System generated sequencing reads of 87 bp. On the study's bioinformatics: PCR and sequencing errors were removed by merging closely related sequences with a nearest neighbor algorithm. TCR overlap was measured as the percentage of unique tumor TCR beta sequences also present in the same patient's peripheral blood. Not all clones reach the TCRdb copy of this immuneACCESS table, which keeps in-frame sequences only. Checked studies attribute under half of the gap to unresolved V genes and leave the rest unexplained. V and J calls plus clone size are reproduced from that table; the DNA served to infer D and trimming. Within this sample are approximately 50,000 clones, with about 83% of them counted one time only. The ten largest clones represent around 8.3% of the sample.

The CDR1 and CDR2 encoded by the germline V gene are LGHNA and YSLEER. The germline V end is reduced by 0 bases and the J end by 5 bases; junction bases left unmatched: 4. Taken from cysteine to phenylalanine, the CDR3 has 16 residues. Of the read, only the CDR3 DNA is kept; its 48 bases are in frame from base 1. The input for sequencing was blood, taken after dendritic cell vaccination. This TCR was sampled from a human donor with glioblastoma. The rearrangement combines TRBV4-3 with TRBJ2-1; TRBD2 lines up with 10 middle nucleotides. CDR3 region: CASSQEPSGSDNEQFF. The base sequence is TGCGCCAGCAGCCAAGAGCCTAGCGGGAGCGACAATGAGCAGTTCTTC.